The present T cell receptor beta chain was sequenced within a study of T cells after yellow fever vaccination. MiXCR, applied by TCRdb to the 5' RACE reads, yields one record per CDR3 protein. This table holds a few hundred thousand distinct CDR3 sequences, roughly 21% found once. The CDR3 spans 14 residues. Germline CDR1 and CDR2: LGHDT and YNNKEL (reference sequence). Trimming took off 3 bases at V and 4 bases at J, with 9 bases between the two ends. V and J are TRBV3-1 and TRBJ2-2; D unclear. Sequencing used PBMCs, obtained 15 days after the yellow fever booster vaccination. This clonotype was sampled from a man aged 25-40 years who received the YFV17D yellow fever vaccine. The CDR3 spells CASSHQSGTGELFF. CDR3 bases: TGTGCCAGCAGCCATCAGAGTGGCACCGGGGAGCTGTTTTTT.